This T cell receptor (beta chain) was identified in a study of T cells expressing NK-cell markers. At the level of the study: Cells sorted as CD3+CD56+NKG2C+, CD3+CD56+NKG2C- and CD3+CD56-NKG2C+ T cells supplied the TCR beta repertoires.

This CDR3 comprises 11 residues. The germline V gene has CDR1 DFQATT and CDR2 SNEGSKA (reference sequence). It was by 5'RACE template switching with UMIs that TCR beta cDNA was made. TCRdb re-called the 5' RACE reads; every CDR3 protein appears as one record, without DNA. The data show 400,000 to 550,000 distinct CDR3 sequences, and the top ten clones hold 6% to 8%. V usage is TRBV20-1 and J usage is TRBJ1-2; TCRdb indicates TRBD1, and absent DNA this call remains unverified. The clonotype originates from a woman aged 18-70 years in good health. Source material: blood T cells: a sorted CD56 or NKG2C T cell subset, CD4+ or CD8+ T cells, or bulk PBMC T cells (not recorded which). The CDR3 here is CSAQQGYGYTF.